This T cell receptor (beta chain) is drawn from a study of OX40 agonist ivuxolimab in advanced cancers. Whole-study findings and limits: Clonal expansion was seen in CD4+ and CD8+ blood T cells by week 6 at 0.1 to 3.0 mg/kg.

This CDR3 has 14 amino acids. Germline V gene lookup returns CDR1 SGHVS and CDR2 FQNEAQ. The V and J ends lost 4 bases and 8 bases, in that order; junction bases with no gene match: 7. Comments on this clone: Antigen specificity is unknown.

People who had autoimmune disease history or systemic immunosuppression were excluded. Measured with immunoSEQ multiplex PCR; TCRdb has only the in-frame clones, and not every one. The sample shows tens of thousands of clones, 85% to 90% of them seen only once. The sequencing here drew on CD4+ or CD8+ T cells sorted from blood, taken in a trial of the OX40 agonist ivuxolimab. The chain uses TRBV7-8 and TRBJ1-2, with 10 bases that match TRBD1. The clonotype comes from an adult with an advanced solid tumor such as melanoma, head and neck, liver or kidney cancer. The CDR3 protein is CASSSTGGDRGYTF. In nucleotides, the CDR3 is TGTGCCAGCAGCTCGACAGGGGGCGATAGGGGCTACACCTTC.